One sample yielded the 20 T cell receptor beta chains listed below, sequenced in a study of cytomegalovirus exposure and HLA in healthy donors. Primers: 60 Vbeta forward and 13 Jbeta reverse. Sequenced by immunoSEQ multiplex PCR; TCRdb stores in-frame clones only, minus some. The sample holds about 160,000 clones, 75% to 80% seen once. Specimen: PBMCs. The receptors originated from a woman in her forties or fifties in good health and CMV-seropositive.

The genes are TRBV9 and TRBJ2-3; D not certain. Germline V gene lookup returns CDR1 SGDLS and CDR2 YYNGEE. This CDR3 is built from 16 residues. The germline V and J ends were trimmed by 0 bases and 0 bases, with 11 bases remaining between them. The CDR3 nucleotides are TGTGCCAGCAGCGTAGGAAGCCGTCTTAGCACAGATACGCAGTATTTT. Protein product: CASSVGSRLSTDTQYF.

J is TRBJ2-5 and V is TRBV6-5; D unclear. The CDR3 spans 13 residues. The ends were cut back, 2 bases at V and 5 bases at J, with 9 bases in the middle. The germline CDR1 and CDR2 sequences are MNHEY and SVGAGI. The CDR3 spells CASSYNEIETQYF. CDR3 sequence (DNA): TGTGCCAGCAGTTACAACGAGATTGAGACCCAGTACTTC.

The rearrangement joins TRBV21-1 to TRBJ2-1; whether TRBD2, the table's D call, matches the DNA was not checked. TRBV21-1 represents a pseudogene. This CDR3 is 18 amino acids long. CDR3 nucleotides: TGTGCCAGCAGCAAAGGGAAGACTAGCGGGAGCTTGTCGAATGAGCAGTTCTTC. This gives the protein CASSKGKTSGSLSNEQFF.

Only one count was recorded for this clone. The chain employs TRBV10-1 and TRBJ2-3, with 10 bases identical to TRBD2. V dropped 2 bases and J dropped 1; count of bases not matched to a gene: 0. CDR3 size: 15 residues. Looked up from germline, CDR1 is WNHNN and CDR2 is SYGVQD (reference sequence). CDR3 region: CASSEGTSGTDTQYF. Here the CDR3 DNA reads TGCGCCAGCAGTGAGGGGACTAGCGGCACAGATACGCAGTATTTT.

The CDR3 coding sequence is TGTGCCAGCAGCCAAGTAGCGAGCCTTACAGATACGCAGTATTTT. Encoded protein: CASSQVASLTDTQYF. The chain joins TRBV4-2 to TRBJ2-3, with D maybe TRBD2 (5 bases). V lost 1 base, J lost 3 bases, and 11 bases lay in between. Germline V lookup: CDR1 LGHNA, CDR2 YNFKEQ. This CDR3 has 15 amino acids.

This chain uses TRBV4-1 with TRBJ2-7; TRBD1 matches at 9 bases. This CDR3 comprises 15 residues. Germline CDR1 is MGHRA and CDR2 is YSYEKL. The V gene end was trimmed by 2 bases and the J gene end by 3 bases; junction bases not matched to a gene: 5. The CDR3 here is CASSQYKGQGYEQYF. CDR3 coding DNA: TGCGCCAGCAGCCAATACAAGGGACAGGGCTACGAGCAGTACTTC.

V is TRBV10-2 and J is TRBJ1-2; TRBD1 agrees at 7 bases. Germline CDR1 WSHSY, CDR2 SAAADI. The CDR3 contains 11 residues. The ends lost 10 bases at V and 6 bases at J; junction bases unmatched: 5. The CDR3 bases are TGCGCCACAGAGACAGGGAATGGCTACACCTTC. Protein: CATETGNGYTF.

This clone has a handful of counts. This chain connects TRBV7-8 to TRBJ1-5, with D unresolved. The CDR3 sequence is 16 residues long. Between the trimmed V and J ends, which lost 5 bases and 0 bases, there was a span of 14 bases. Germline V gene data show CDR1 as SGHVS and CDR2 as FQNEAQ. The CDR3 sequence is CASSSQAPLSNQPQHF. Here the CDR3 DNA reads TGTGCCAGCAGCAGCCAGGCGCCCCTTAGCAATCAGCCCCAGCATTTT.

The chain employs TRBV7-9 and TRBJ1-2, with unresolved D. V was shortened by 7 bases and J by 5 bases, with 14 bases between the two germline ends. The CDR3 is 13 residues long. Germline-derived CDR1 and CDR2 are SEHNR and FQNEAQ (reference sequence). CDR3 residues: CASITGGAYGYTF. CDR3 nucleotide sequence: TGTGCCAGCATCACGGGAGGTGCATATGGCTACACCTTC.

The V call is TRBV5-6, the J call TRBJ2-7; the D gene is possibly TRBD2 (5 bases). Trimming removed 4 bases at V and 0 bases at J, with 17 bases between. The CDR3 is made up of 16 amino acids. Germline V gives CDR1 SGHDT, CDR2 YYEEEE. CDR3 sequence (DNA): TGTGCCAGCAGCCTCCTGAGGGATTCCTTCTCCTACGAGCAGTACTTC. It translates to CASSLLRDSFSYEQYF.

The rearrangement links TRBV6-5 to TRBJ1-1; D call uncertain. Per germline, CDR1 MNHEY and CDR2 SVGAGI. The CDR3 sequence is 14 residues long. V was pared by 5 bases and J by 4 bases, with 14 bases between. The CDR3 coding sequence is TGTGCCAGCAGTCCCCCGGGTCCGGGCACTGAAGCTTTCTTT. This translates into CASSPPGPGTEAFF.

This chain links TRBV19 with TRBJ2-1; D is undetermined. Trimming stripped 9 bases from V and 15 bases from J, with 15 bases between. This CDR3 is 10 amino acids long. Germline V CDR1 and CDR2: LNHDA, SQIVND (reference sequence). The CDR3 spells CASSGIGTFF. The DNA of the CDR3 is TGTGCCAGCTCCGGTATCGGTACGTTCTTC.

This chain uses TRBV11-2 with TRBJ1-2; no reliable D call. CDR3 length: 16 residues. Looked up from germline, CDR1 is SGHAT and CDR2 is FQNNGV. Trimming cost V 5 bases and J 10 bases, with 26 bases left between them. The CDR3 sequence: CASSLQRQTIFGDYTF. In DNA form, the CDR3 reads TGTGCCAGCAGCCTCCAGCGCCAGACTATATTTGGGGACTACACCTTC.

This clone was seen just once. The V and J genes are TRBV5-1 and TRBJ1-2; a possible D gene is TRBD1 (5 bases). This CDR3 is 13 amino acids long. Germline CDR1 reads SGHRS; CDR2 reads YFSETQ. V shed 7 bases and J shed 4 bases, with 14 bases lying between them. CDR3 region: CASGQGGGYGYTF. The CDR3 nucleotides are TGCGCCAGCGGTCAGGGAGGCGGCTATGGCTACACCTTC.

The genes are TRBV19 and TRBJ2-7; TRBD1 might be the D (6 bases). Germline lookup yields CDR1 LNHDA and CDR2 SQIVND (reference sequence). Trimming removed 8 bases at V and 1 base at J, with 12 bases between. CDR3 length equals 13 residues. The CDR3 sequence is CASRGQTSYEQYF. The CDR3 DNA sequence: TGTGCCAGTCGAGGACAGACTTCCTACGAGCAGTACTTC.

This clone was seen once. The chain links TRBV7-2 to TRBJ2-3, with TRBD2 matching 7 bases. CDR1 is SGHTA and CDR2 is FQGNSA in the germline V gene. V lost 1 base and J lost 8; bases outside the gene matches: 15. This CDR3 comprises 17 residues. This CDR3 reads CASSLGGAGREKGTQYF. CDR3 in DNA: TGTGCCAGCAGCTTAGGGGGAGCGGGAAGGGAGAAGGGTACGCAGTATTTT.

The chain uses TRBV5-1 and TRBJ1-1; 10 positions agree with TRBD1. Germline CDR1 SGHRS, CDR2 YFSETQ. The trim removed 0 bases at V and 4 bases at J, leaving 3 bases unmatched. The CDR3 is made up of 15 amino acids. The CDR3, as DNA: TGCGCCAGCAGCTTGGGAGGGACAGGGGTCACTGAAGCTTTCTTT. This gives the protein CASSLGGTGVTEAFF.

This rearrangement joins TRBV28 to TRBJ1-2; tentatively, D is TRBD1 (5 bases). Trimming took 6 bases from V and 4 from J, leaving 15 bases between them. The CDR3 is made up of 14 amino acids. Looked up from germline, CDR1 is MDHEN and CDR2 is SYDVKM. The CDR3 DNA reads TGTGCCAGCAGGTCACCGGGGGAGGCCTATGGCTACACCTTC. It encodes CASRSPGEAYGYTF.

The chain is built from TRBV30 and TRBJ2-5, with 9 bases identical to TRBD1. The CDR3 has 15 amino acids. Losses at the gene ends were 5 bases for V and 5 bases for J; bases not matched to a gene: 12. The germline V gene encodes CDR1 GTSNPN and CDR2 SVGIG (reference sequence). DNA of the CDR3: TGTGCCTGGGGAGTGGAACAGGGGGCCGTGGAGACCCAGTACTTC. This codes for CAWGVEQGAVETQYF.

This chain joins TRBV11-2 and TRBJ2-1; weak D call: TRBD1 (5 bases). CDR3 length equals 17 residues. Germline loops: CDR1 SGHAT, CDR2 FQNNGV. Trimming stripped 1 base from V and 5 bases from J, with 18 bases between. The CDR3 DNA reads TGTGCCAGCAGCTTAGGTCCCCCAGGGTCGTTAAACAATGAGCAGTTCTTC. It encodes CASSLGPPGSLNNEQFF.